The 22 T cell receptor beta chains reported below all come from one sample, sequenced in a study of cytomegalovirus exposure and HLA in healthy donors. Use of 60 Vbeta and 13 Jbeta primers characterized the PCR. Generated by immunoSEQ multiplex PCR, the TCRdb table keeps only in-frame clones and is missing some. The table records some 96,000 clones, roughly 80% of them present only once. Sample: PBMCs. Source of these receptors: a woman aged 55-69 years in good health and CMV-seronegative.

The V and J genes are TRBV29-1 and TRBJ2-3, with 8 bases fitting TRBD1. Germline CDR1 SQVTM, CDR2 ANQGSEA. The CDR3 has 12 amino acids. With 6 bases clipped from V and 5 bases from J, the junction kept 4 bases outside the gene matches. In DNA, the CDR3 is TGCAGCGTCGGACAGGGCCGAGATACGCAGTATTTT. Translated, it gives CSVGQGRDTQYF.

This clone was recorded a few times. This rearrangement joins TRBV4-1 to TRBJ2-7; 7 nucleotides line up with TRBD1. CDR1 is MGHRA and CDR2 is YSYEKL in the germline V gene. CDR3 length equals 14 residues. V lost 1 base, J lost 4 bases, and 4 bases stayed unmatched. The CDR3 region is CASSQALQGYEQYF. In nucleotides, the CDR3 is TGCGCCAGCAGCCAAGCCTTACAGGGGTACGAGCAGTACTTC.

The chain is built from TRBV9 and TRBJ1-2; 9 bases are shared with TRBD1. Unmatched junction bases numbered 10, after V lost 0 bases and J lost 4 bases. CDR1 SGDLS and CDR2 YYNGEE come from the germline V gene. The CDR3 loop spans 17 amino acids. The CDR3 loop reads CASSVASGDREIYGYTF. The CDR3, as DNA: TGTGCCAGCAGCGTAGCTTCGGGGGACAGGGAAATCTATGGCTACACCTTC.

The V and J genes are TRBV19 and TRBJ1-2; 7 bases agree with TRBD1. Trimming at V came to 7 bases and at J to 3 bases, leaving 11 bases not matched to a gene. The CDR3 spans 15 residues. CDR1 and CDR2 (germline): LNHDA, SQIVND (reference sequence). The CDR3 DNA reads TGTGCCAGTAATAACCAGGGGGTAGGCGACTATGGCTACACCTTC. As protein: CASNNQGVGDYGYTF.

This chain uses TRBV7-9 with TRBJ2-1, with a tentative D call TRBD1 (5 bases). CDR1 and CDR2 (germline): SEHNR, FQNEAQ (reference sequence). CDR3 length: 16 residues. V was shortened by 5 bases and J by 0 bases, with 14 bases between the two germline ends. As DNA, the CDR3 is TGTGCCAGCAGCCCTAGACAGTCGAGCTCCTACAATGAGCAGTTCTTC. Translated: CASSPRQSSSYNEQFF.

There are a few counts of this clone. The chain has TRBV5-1 and TRBJ1-6; the D gene is possibly TRBD1 (5 bases). CDR1 and CDR2 from the germline V gene are SGHRS and YFSETQ. The CDR3 spans 14 residues. Trimming took off 4 bases at V and 7 bases at J, with 12 bases between the two ends. The CDR3 spells CASSPGQGNSPLHF. As DNA, the CDR3 is TGCGCCAGCAGCCCAGGACAAGGAAATTCACCCCTCCACTTT.

This clone has just one count. The chain carries TRBV5-4 and TRBJ2-3; TRBD1 agrees at 10 bases. The V gene end was trimmed by 9 bases and the J gene end by 3 bases; junction bases not matched to a gene: 10. Germline CDR1 and CDR2: SGHNT and YYREEE (reference sequence). The CDR3 covers 15 residues. CDR3 sequence: CAMHGPGQGTDTQYF. The CDR3 nucleotides read TGTGCCATGCATGGCCCGGGACAGGGGACAGATACGCAGTATTTT.

The V and J genes are TRBV9 and TRBJ1-2, with 9 bases lining up with TRBD1. The CDR3 loop spans 13 amino acids. V shed 3 bases, J shed 7 bases, and the junction held 4 bases outside the gene matches. The germline CDR1 and CDR2 sequences are SGDLS and YYNGEE. The CDR3: CASSADRGSGYTF. The DNA for the CDR3 is TGTGCCAGCAGCGCGGACAGGGGTAGTGGCTACACCTTC.

This chain joins TRBV25-1 and TRBJ2-7; 8 bases line up with TRBD2. The germline V gene encodes CDR1 MGHDK and CDR2 SYGVNS. The CDR3 contains 14 residues. V gave up 4 bases and J gave up 3 bases; unmatched junction bases: 5. In DNA, the CDR3 is TGTGCCAGCAGTGGAGAGCGGGAGCGCTACGAGCAGTACTTC. This sequence encodes CASSGERERYEQYF.

This clone was observed a few times. The chain joins TRBV28 to TRBJ2-7; TRBD1 agrees at 9 bases. The CDR3 is made up of 12 amino acids. Germline CDR1 is MDHEN and CDR2 is SYDVKM. Losses at the gene ends were 5 bases for V and 5 bases for J; bases not matched to a gene: 1. The CDR3 DNA reads as TGTGCCAGCAGTGGGGACAGGGACGAGCAGTACTTC. It specifies CASSGDRDEQYF.

The chain links TRBV7-2 to TRBJ1-2; D not resolved. The length of the CDR3 is 15 residues. Germline lookup yields CDR1 SGHTA and CDR2 FQGNSA. V gave up 1 base and J gave up 2 bases, with 11 bases separating them. For the CDR3, the DNA is TGTGCCAGCAGCTTAGGGGGAGGAGTGAACTATGGCTACACCTTC. It encodes CASSLGGGVNYGYTF.

The V call is TRBV10-3, the J call TRBJ1-2; no clear D. CDR1 ENHRY and CDR2 SYGVKD come from the germline V gene. The CDR3 runs 14 residues. V was pared by 3 bases and J by 5 bases, with 13 bases between. This CDR3 reads CAISDGWAGYGYTF. The CDR3 DNA reads as TGTGCCATCAGTGACGGATGGGCGGGTTATGGCTACACCTTC.

The J gene is TRBJ2-5, the V gene TRBV6-5; 7 bases fit TRBD2. Trimming cost V 6 bases and J 1 base; bases outside gene matches: 5. From germline, CDR1 is MNHEY and CDR2 SVGAGI. This CDR3 is built from 14 residues. For the CDR3, the DNA is TGTGCCAGCAGCCCCAGCGGGACCCAAGAGACCCAGTACTTC. It specifies CASSPSGTQETQYF.

The chain uses TRBV7-9 and TRBJ1-1, with a weak D call TRBD1 (6 bases). This CDR3 contains 14 residues. The germline V gene has CDR1 SEHNR and CDR2 FQNEAQ (reference sequence). Trimming removed 8 bases from V and 4 bases from J, with 17 bases in between. CDR3 sequence (DNA): TGTGCCAGCCTTTGGTCCAACAGGGCCACTGAAGCTTTCTTT. Encoded protein: CASLWSNRATEAFF.

The rearrangement links TRBV11-2 to TRBJ2-5; 11 nucleotides line up with TRBD2. J gave up 5 bases and V 5 bases, and 4 bases lay outside the gene matches. Germline V gives CDR1 SGHAT, CDR2 FQNNGV. This CDR3 is built from 14 residues. The CDR3 protein is CASSPASGGETQYF. DNA of the CDR3: TGTGCCAGCAGCCCCGCTAGCGGGGGGGAGACCCAGTACTTC.

The rearrangement joins TRBV19 to TRBJ2-1; D might be TRBD1 (6 bases). Trimming removed 5 bases from V and 2 bases from J, with 16 bases in between. Germline V gene lookup returns CDR1 LNHDA and CDR2 SQIVND (reference sequence). The CDR3 loop spans 16 amino acids. The CDR3 spells CASSPRTVLTYNEQFF. In DNA, the CDR3 is TGTGCCAGTAGTCCCCGGACAGTTCTTACCTACAATGAGCAGTTCTTC.

The rearrangement links TRBV6-1 to TRBJ2-5; D is undetermined. Trimming left V 7 bases short and J 5 bases short, with 11 bases between. The CDR3 spans 12 residues. In germline, CDR1 is MNHNS, CDR2 SASEGT. CDR3 amino acids: CASTRSRETQYF. CDR3 nucleotide sequence: TGTGCCAGCACCCGGTCGCGGGAGACCCAGTACTTC.

The chain combines TRBV5-1 with TRBJ1-5; 7 bases are shared with TRBD1. The germline V gene encodes CDR1 SGHRS and CDR2 YFSETQ. V trimming: 4 bases; J trimming: 5 bases; junction bases outside the gene matches: 9. CDR3 length equals 15 residues. The CDR3 here is CASSEAGQQDQPQHF. The CDR3 coding sequence is TGCGCCAGCAGCGAGGCGGGACAGCAGGATCAGCCCCAGCATTTT.

CDR3 loop: CASSQKAGEPFYEQYF. In DNA, the CDR3 is TGCGCCAGCAGCCAAAAGGCGGGGGAACCATTCTACGAGCAGTACTTC. This chain joins TRBV4-1 and TRBJ2-7; the match to TRBD2 covers 7 bases. Unmatched junction bases numbered 10, after V lost 2 bases and J lost 3 bases. Germline V gene data show CDR1 as MGHRA and CDR2 as YSYEKL. The CDR3 contains 16 residues.

This clone has just a few counts. J is TRBJ1-5 and V is TRBV28, with D perhaps matching TRBD1 (6 bases). Germline V gives CDR1 MDHEN, CDR2 SYDVKM. The CDR3 consists of 14 residues. V dropped 6 bases and J dropped 1 base, with 10 bases sitting between them. The DNA of the CDR3 is TGTGCCAGCAGACAGGGCGAGAGCAATCAGCCCCAGCATTTT. Translation gives CASRQGESNQPQHF.

The rearrangement joins TRBV30 to TRBJ1-4; 7 nucleotides agree with TRBD1. Losses at the gene ends were 0 bases for V and 8 bases for J; bases not matched to a gene: 12. CDR1 is GTSNPN and CDR2 is SVGIG in the germline V gene (reference sequence). The CDR3 totals 16 residues. The CDR3 bases are TGTGCCTGGAGTGTACCAGACAGGGCGGGGGGAGAAAAACTGTTTTTT. Amino acids: CAWSVPDRAGGEKLFF.

The CDR3 loop reads CASSVVEGLAGDTQYF. CDR3 bases: TGTGCCAGCAGCGTAGTTGAGGGTCTGGCCGGAGATACGCAGTATTTT. V and J are TRBV9 and TRBJ2-3; D may be TRBD2 (5 bases). Trimming left V 0 bases short and J 5 bases short, with 16 bases between. The CDR3 has 16 residues. CDR1 is SGDLS, CDR2 YYNGEE, per germline.